Listed below are T cell receptor beta chains from one sample, sequenced in a study of T cells expressing NK-cell markers. Using the 5' RACE reads, TCRdb records one entry per CDR3 protein without DNA. The sample totals about 460,000 distinct CDR3 sequences; its top ten clones hold 1.4%. The sample taken for sequencing was blood T cells: a sorted CD56 or NKG2C T cell subset, CD4+ or CD8+ T cells, or bulk PBMC T cells (not recorded which). Receptor source: a woman aged 45-65 years in good health. Both conserved end residues are part of each CDR3.

j_call v_call cdr3_aa
TRBJ2-1 TRBV6-6 CASRQRTAGYNEQFF
TRBJ1-1 TRBV5-1 CASTRAGAATEAFF
TRBJ2-3 TRBV10-3 CAISDDGGGDTQYF
TRBJ1-2 TRBV11-2 CASRRQGSGDNYGYTF
TRBJ2-1 TRBV5-1 CASSLGDRYPYNEQFF
TRBJ2-1 TRBV15 CATSRAGTTYEQFF
TRBJ2-3 TRBV11-2 CASSSPGSPDTQYF
TRBJ1-5 TRBV28 CASSKRDRNQPQHF
TRBJ2-3 TRBV27 CASSKMGDTQYF
TRBJ1-2 TRBV5-1 CASSLTPRGQGYGYTF
TRBJ2-3 TRBV4-1 CASSLPSGDYSTDTQYF
TRBJ2-2 TRBV30 CAWIFKADTGELFF
TRBJ2-1 TRBV12-3/TRBV12-4 CASTLGRERYNEQFF
TRBJ2-5 TRBV11-2 CASSLGSTGGGQYF
TRBJ2-7 TRBV12-3/TRBV12-4 CASSLVRTPDEQYF
TRBJ2-5 TRBV20-1 CSARVGISGTQYF